This TCR beta chain was recovered during a study of cytomegalovirus exposure and HLA in healthy donors. The wider study: Roughly 80 million unique TCRs from HLA-typed donors were held in an early data release.

PCR employed 60 Vbeta and 13 Jbeta primers. Generated by immunoSEQ multiplex PCR, the TCRdb table keeps only in-frame clones and is missing some. The sample spans about 130,000 clones; the ten largest clones claim around 1.5%. This CDR3 is built from 14 residues. In germline, CDR1 is SEHNR, CDR2 FQNEAQ (reference sequence). Between the trimmed V and J ends, which lost 3 bases and 2 bases, there was a span of 8 bases. Sequences were obtained from PBMCs. The chain joins TRBV7-9 to TRBJ1-3; D ambiguous. This sequence was found in a woman aged 40 to 50 in good health and CMV-seronegative. CDR3 DNA: TGTGCCAGCAGCTTTGCGTTCCCTGGAAACACCATATATTTT. Translated, it gives CASSFAFPGNTIYF.